This T cell receptor (beta chain) was captured by sequencing in a study of beta chain features in type 1 diabetes. The sequenced template was cDNA made from the entire isolated RNA. TCRdb's copy holds only in-frame clones and misses some; the assay was immunoSEQ multiplex PCR. The sample records almost 350,000 clones, less than 9.5% being singletons. The CDR3 is made up of 12 amino acids. Germline CDR1 and CDR2: SGHTA and FQGNSA. V was trimmed by 4 bases and J by 4 bases, leaving 6 bases between them. Material: central memory CD4+ T cells from blood. The TCR comes from a woman aged 18-29 years in good health. The chain carries TRBV7-2 and TRBJ2-3; D ambiguous. For the CDR3, the DNA is TGTGCCAGCAGCTCCACTGCAGATACGCAGTATTTT. Its protein is CASSSTADTQYF. The full variable domain, in which reference TRBV7-2 and TRBJ2-3 provide the parts outside the CDR3, is GAGVSQSPSNKVTEKGKDVELRCDPISGHTALYWYRQSLGQGLEFLIYFQGNSAPDKSGLPSDRFSAERTGGSVSTLTIQRTQQEDSAVYLCASSSTADTQYFGPGTRLTVL.